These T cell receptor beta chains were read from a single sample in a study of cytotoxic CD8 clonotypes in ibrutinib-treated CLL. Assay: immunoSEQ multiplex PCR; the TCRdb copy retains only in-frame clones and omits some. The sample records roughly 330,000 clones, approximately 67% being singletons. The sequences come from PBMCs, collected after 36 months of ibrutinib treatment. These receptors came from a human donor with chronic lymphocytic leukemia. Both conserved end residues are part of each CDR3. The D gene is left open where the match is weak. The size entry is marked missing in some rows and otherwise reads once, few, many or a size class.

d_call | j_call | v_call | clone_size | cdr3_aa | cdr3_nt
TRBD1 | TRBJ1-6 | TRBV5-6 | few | CASSFGPGQGANSPLHF | TGTGCCAGCAGCTTTGGTCCGGGACAGGGGGCCAATTCACCCCTCCACTTT
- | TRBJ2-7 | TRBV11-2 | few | CASSRLGRSYEQYF | TGTGCCAGCAGCCGACTAGGTCGATCCTACGAGCAGTACTTC
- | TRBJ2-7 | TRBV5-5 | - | CASSLAPSDPYEQYF | TGTGCCAGCAGCTTGGCGCCTAGCGATCCCTACGAGCAGTACTTC
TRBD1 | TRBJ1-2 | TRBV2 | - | CASSLGQGGGYTF | TGTGCCAGCAGCCTGGGACAGGGGGGCGGCTACACCTTC
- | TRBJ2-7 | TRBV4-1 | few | CASSQGLSYEQYF | TGCGCCAGCAGCCAAGGACTCTCCTACGAGCAGTACTTC
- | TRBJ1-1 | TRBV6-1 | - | CASSEVWGGTEAFF | TGTGCCAGCAGTGAAGTCTGGGGGGGCACTGAAGCTTTCTTT
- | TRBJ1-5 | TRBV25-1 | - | CASSEGGPMGNQPQHF | TGTGCCAGCAGTGAGGGGGGCCCTATGGGCAATCAGCCCCAGCATTTT
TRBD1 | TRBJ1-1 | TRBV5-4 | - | CASSFMTGTGNTEAFF | TGTGCCAGCAGCTTCATGACAGGGACGGGGAACACTGAAGCTTTCTTT
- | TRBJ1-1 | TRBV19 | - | CASKGGYGPGIEAFF | TGTGCCAGCAAGGGGGGTTATGGTCCCGGTATTGAAGCTTTCTTT
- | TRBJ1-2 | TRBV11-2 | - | CASSALPLPRTANYGYTF | TGTGCCAGCAGCGCCCTACCGCTACCCCGGACAGCTAACTATGGCTACACCTTC
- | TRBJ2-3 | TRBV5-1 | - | CASSLAVGVGPDTQYF | TGCGCCAGCAGCTTGGCTGTCGGAGTGGGCCCAGATACGCAGTATTTT
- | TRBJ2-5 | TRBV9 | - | CASSIWGLKGEETQYF | TGTGCCAGCAGCATCTGGGGGTTGAAGGGTGAAGAGACCCAGTACTTC
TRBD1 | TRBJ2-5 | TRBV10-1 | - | CASSDRVPWETQYF | TGCGCCAGCTCGGACAGGGTCCCCTGGGAGACCCAGTACTTC
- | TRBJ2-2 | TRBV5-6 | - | CASSPPRWGAGELFF | TGTGCCAGCAGTCCCCCCCGGTGGGGGGCCGGGGAGCTGTTTTTT
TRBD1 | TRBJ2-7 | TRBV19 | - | CASSLSGTAYYEQYF | TGTGCCAGTAGCCTTTCCGGGACAGCCTACTACGAGCAGTACTTC
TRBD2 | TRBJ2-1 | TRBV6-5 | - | CASSSFTSGRLYEQFF | TGTGCCAGCAGTTCCTTCACTAGCGGGAGGCTGTATGAGCAGTTCTTC
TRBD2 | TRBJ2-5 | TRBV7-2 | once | CASSPEEGGGSETQYF | TGCGCCAGCAGCCCCGAGGAAGGCGGGGGAAGCGAGACCCAGTACTTC
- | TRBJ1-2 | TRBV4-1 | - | CASSQDSTVRTRGYTF | TGCGCCAGCAGCCAAGATAGTACTGTCCGGACGCGTGGCTACACCTTC
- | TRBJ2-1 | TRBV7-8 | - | CASSLRQDYNEQFF | TGTGCCAGCAGCTTACGACAAGACTACAATGAGCAGTTCTTC
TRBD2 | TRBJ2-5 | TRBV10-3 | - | CAISRLAGETQYF | TGTGCCATCAGCCGACTAGCTGGAGAGACCCAGTACTTC
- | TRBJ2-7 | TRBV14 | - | CASSQVLLGGIGYEQYF | TGTGCCAGCAGCCAAGTTCTTCTCGGGGGTATAGGGTACGAGCAGTACTTC
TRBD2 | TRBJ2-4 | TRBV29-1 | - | CSVENPSGSPKNIQYF | TGCAGCGTTGAAAACCCTAGCGGGAGCCCCAAAAACATTCAGTACTTC
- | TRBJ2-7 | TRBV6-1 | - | CASSLIYEQYF | TGTGCCAGCAGTCTCATTTACGAGCAGTACTTC
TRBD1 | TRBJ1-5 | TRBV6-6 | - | CASSYGGQGSNQPQHF | TGTGCCAGCAGTTACGGGGGACAGGGTAGCAATCAGCCCCAGCATTTT
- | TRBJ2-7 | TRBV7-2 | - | CASSPRGFRTYEQYF | TGTGCCAGCAGCCCCAGGGGATTTAGGACCTACGAGCAGTACTTC
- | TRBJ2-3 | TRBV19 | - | CASSPGPGRSTDTQYF | TGTGCCAGTAGTCCTGGGCCGGGACGAAGCACAGATACGCAGTATTTT
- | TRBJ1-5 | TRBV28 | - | CASSSGPRVSNQPQHF | TGTGCCAGCAGTTCCGGGCCGAGGGTTAGCAATCAGCCCCAGCATTTT
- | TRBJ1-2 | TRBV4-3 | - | CASSQTFAGDDYGYTF | TGCGCCAGCAGCCAAACATTTGCAGGGGACGACTATGGCTACACCTTC
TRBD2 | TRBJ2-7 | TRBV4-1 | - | CASSHDAGASGIEQYF | TGCGCCAGCAGCCATGATGCTGGGGCTAGCGGGATTGAGCAGTACTTC
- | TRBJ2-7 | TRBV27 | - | CASSLDGYEQYF | TGTGCCAGCAGTCTCGACGGCTACGAGCAGTACTTC
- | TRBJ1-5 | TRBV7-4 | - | CASSLEGVGNQPQHF | TGTGCCAGCAGCTTAGAGGGAGTAGGCAATCAGCCCCAGCATTTT
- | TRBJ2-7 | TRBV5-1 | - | CASSLNPDYEQYF | TGCGCCAGCAGCTTGAATCCCGACTACGAGCAGTACTTC
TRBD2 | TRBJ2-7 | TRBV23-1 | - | CASSQGLAGGQEQYF | TGCGCCAGCAGTCAAGGACTAGCGGGAGGGCAAGAGCAGTACTTC
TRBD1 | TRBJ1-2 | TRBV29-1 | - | CSVDSGGAYGYTF | TGCAGCGTTGACTCAGGGGGCGCCTATGGCTACACCTTC
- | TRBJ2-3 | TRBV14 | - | CASSGGSGTTDTQYF | TGTGCCAGCAGCGGAGGGAGCGGCACCACAGATACGCAGTATTTT
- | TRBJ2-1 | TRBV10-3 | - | CATKQALNNEQFF | TGTGCCACCAAACAGGCACTAAACAATGAGCAGTTCTTC
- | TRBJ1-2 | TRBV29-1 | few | CSGGPVGGYGYTF | TGCAGCGGTGGCCCGGTCGGGGGCTATGGCTACACCTTC
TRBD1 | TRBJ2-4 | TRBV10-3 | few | CAISGAGQAQSQYF | TGTGCCATCAGTGGGGCGGGACAGGCCCAATCCCAGTACTTC
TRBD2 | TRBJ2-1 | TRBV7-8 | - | CASSPGTSVEQFF | TGTGCCAGCAGCCCTGGGACTAGCGTTGAGCAGTTCTTC
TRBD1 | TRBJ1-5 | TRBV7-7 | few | CASSHRGRADQPQHF | TGTGCCAGCAGCCACAGGGGGCGCGCGGATCAGCCCCAGCATTTT
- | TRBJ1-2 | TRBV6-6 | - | CASSSVGESYGYTF | TGTGCCAGCAGTTCCGTAGGGGAATCATATGGCTACACCTTC
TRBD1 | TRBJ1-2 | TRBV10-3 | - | CAISDTMTGKSYGYTF | TGTGCCATCAGTGACACCATGACAGGGAAGAGTTATGGCTACACCTTC
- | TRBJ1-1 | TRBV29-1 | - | CSVDHPTAGGHTEAFF | TGCAGCGTTGACCACCCCACAGCTGGAGGGCACACTGAAGCTTTCTTT
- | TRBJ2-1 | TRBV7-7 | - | CASSLAPTNYNEQFF | TGTGCCAGCAGCTTAGCCCCAACTAACTACAATGAGCAGTTCTTC